The 27 T cell receptor beta chains below all came from one sample that was sequenced in a study of low-dose radiotherapy and immunotherapy resistance in tumors. Covering alpha and beta chains, TRAV- and TRBV-specific primers were used for the first-strand cDNA. Amplification of TCRs used a constant-region primer and V-primer adapter for about 20 PCR cycles. TCRdb used MiXCR to reprocess the reads, holding one entry per CDR3 protein. This table has 55,000 to 65,000 distinct CDR3 sequences, about 30% appearing once. The time point was: before trial treatment. The sample was PBMCs, taken before treatment. Every receptor here comes from a male donor with rectosigmoid adenocarcinoma.

This clonotype appeared many times. The rearrangement uses TRBV28 and TRBJ2-7, with D unresolved. Trimming shortened V by 2 bases and J by 5 bases, and 16 bases separated the two germline ends. The CDR3 has 15 amino acids. The V gene's germline CDR1 is MDHEN and CDR2 SYDVKM. The CDR3 DNA reads TGTGCCAGCAGTTTAACCCCCCGAAGGGCGGACGAGCAGTACTTC. This translates into CASSLTPRRADEQYF.

The sample holds many counts of this clonotype. The rearrangement links TRBV3-1 to TRBJ2-6; 7 nucleotides align to TRBD1. Per germline, CDR1 LGHDT and CDR2 YNNKEL (reference sequence). V dropped 5 bases and J dropped 2; count of bases not matched to a gene: 3. CDR3 length: 15 amino acids. The CDR3 region has the DNA TGTGCCAGCAGCTACGGGACAGCTGGGGCCAACGTCCTGACTTTC. Its translation is CASSYGTAGANVLTF.

This clonotype was observed many times. V usage is TRBV7-2 and J usage is TRBJ1-1, with D unclear. CDR1 SGHTA and CDR2 FQGNSA come from the germline V gene. V was trimmed by 5 bases and J by 8 bases, leaving 18 bases between them. CDR3 size: 14 residues. The CDR3 coding sequence is TGTGCCAGCAGCCGATATGGTGGAGATGCCGAAGCTTTCTTT. Translation: CASSRYGGDAEAFF.

The table lists this clonotype with many counts. The chain has TRBV7-9 and TRBJ2-1; D possibly uses TRBD1 or TRBD2 (6 bases each). Trimming took 5 bases from V and 10 from J, leaving 21 bases between them. The germline V gene encodes CDR1 SEHNR and CDR2 FQNEAQ (reference sequence). The CDR3 is made up of 15 amino acids. CDR3 sequence reads: CASSPNRERAWEQFF. DNA for the CDR3: TGTGCCAGCAGCCCCAACAGGGAGCGGGCCTGGGAGCAGTTCTTC.

The table lists this clonotype with many counts. The chain uses TRBV27 and TRBJ2-1; 11 nucleotides align to TRBD2. The germline V gene has CDR1 MNHEY and CDR2 SMNVEV (reference sequence). The CDR3 is 16 amino acids. J gave up 6 bases and V 5 bases, and 9 bases lay outside the gene matches. CDR3 loop: CASSPLLAGGPNEQFF. The CDR3 DNA sequence: TGTGCCAGCAGTCCCCTCCTAGCGGGGGGACCCAATGAGCAGTTCTTC.

Details on this clonotype: A far larger clone is only one base removed, so a read error is likely. The chain carries TRBV13 and TRBJ2-1; D remains ambiguous. V lost 6 bases and J lost 3, with 15 bases in between. Per germline, CDR1 PRHDT and CDR2 FYEKMQ (reference sequence). The CDR3 loop spans 15 amino acids. The CDR3 DNA reads TGTGCCAGCAGTGATGGGCGATCCCTCTACAATGAGCAGTTCTTC. It encodes CASSDGRSLYNEQFF.

This clonotype was observed once. The V call is TRBV11-2, the J call TRBJ1-1; D gene uncertain. V lost 0 bases to trimming and J lost 8 bases, with 10 bases between them. The germline CDR1 and CDR2 sequences are SGHAT and FQNNGV. The CDR3 sequence is 13 residues long. CDR3 sequence: CASSLEPAREAFF. Written as DNA, the CDR3 is TGTGCCAGCAGCTTAGAACCGGCGAGGGAAGCTTTCTTT.

The count of this clonotype is one. It may be a read error: a sequence one base away is much more abundant. The CDR3 bases are TGCGCCTCTGGGACACATCTGGCCAACGTCCTGACTTTC. Its translation is CASGTHLANVLTF. The chain has TRBV28 and TRBJ2-6, with a weak D call TRBD1 (6 bases). Germline CDR1 is MDHEN and CDR2 is SYDVKM. The CDR3 length is 13 residues.

The chain combines TRBV28 with TRBJ2-5; the D is unclear. Germline V gene sequence: CDR1 MDHEN, CDR2 SYDVKM. V was shortened by 2 bases and J by 5 bases, with 9 bases between the two germline ends. The CDR3 totals 13 residues. CDR3 amino acids: CASSLTGWETQYF. DNA for the CDR3: TGTGCCAGCAGTTTAACTGGGTGGGAGACCCAGTACTTC.

This clonotype was counted many times. This rearrangement joins TRBV11-2 to TRBJ2-7; D may be TRBD1 (6 bases). Trimming removed 5 bases from V and 8 bases from J, with 13 bases in between. The CDR3 has 12 residues. The germline gives CDR1 SGHAT, CDR2 FQNNGV. CDR3 loop: CASSRWTDQQYF. Here the CDR3 DNA reads TGTGCCAGCAGCAGATGGACAGACCAGCAGTACTTC.

In this sample, this clonotype turned up many times. V and J are TRBV7-2 and TRBJ1-1; a possible D gene is TRBD1 (5 bases). This CDR3 comprises 15 residues. Trimming removed 1 base from V and 4 bases from J, with 13 bases in between. Per germline, CDR1 SGHTA and CDR2 FQGNSA. This CDR3 reads CASSLVGGASTEAFF. The DNA for the CDR3 is TGTGCCAGCAGCTTAGTCGGCGGGGCGAGCACTGAAGCTTTCTTT.

This clonotype was seen many times. The V call is TRBV6-2 or TRBV6-3, the J call TRBJ1-2; the D is unclear. CDR1 and CDR2 from the germline V gene are MNHEY and SVGEGT. This CDR3 spans 11 amino acids. Trimming removed 4 bases at V and 6 bases at J, with 6 bases between. The DNA for the CDR3 is TGTGCCAGCAGTTCTCCTGATGGCTACACCTTC. It is translated as CASSSPDGYTF.

On this clonotype itself: One base separates it from a far larger clone, so it is likely a read error. The chain has TRBV28 and TRBJ2-7, with a tentative D call TRBD2 (6 bases). Germline loops: CDR1 MDHEN, CDR2 SYDVKM. The V and J ends lost 4 bases and 10 bases respectively, with 23 bases between them. This CDR3 region has 15 residues. The CDR3 is CASSWLERESETQYV. Here the CDR3 DNA reads TGTGCCAGCAGTTGGTTGGAACGGGAGTCGGAGACCCAGTACGTC.

This clonotype was counted ten times or more. The V call is TRBV7-9, the J call TRBJ2-1, with 7 bases fitting TRBD2. This CDR3 has 18 residues. V lost 5 bases and J lost 4; bases outside the gene matches: 17. CDR1 is SEHNR, CDR2 FQNEAQ, per germline (reference sequence). As DNA, the CDR3 is TGTGCCAGCAGCCCGAGGGCTAGCGGAGGAAGTGGGTACAATGAGCAGTTCTTC. This codes for CASSPRASGGSGYNEQFF.

Comments on this clonotype: A read error is likely here: a far larger clone is one base away. The rearrangement uses TRBV29-1 and TRBJ2-7, with D possibly TRBD2 on 6 matching bases. This CDR3 is 12 amino acids long. V dropped 7 bases and J dropped 7 bases, with 17 bases sitting between them. From germline, CDR1 is SQVTM and CDR2 ANQGSEA. This CDR3 reads CSALLAANEQYF. Here the CDR3 DNA reads TGCAGCGCTTTACTAGCTGCCAATGAGCAGTACTTC.

This clonotype was recorded at least ten times. V and J are TRBV7-9 and TRBJ1-5; D is ambiguous. The CDR3 runs to 12 residues. Trimming pared 4 bases from V and 7 bases from J, leaving 8 bases between. Germline-derived CDR1 and CDR2 are SEHNR and FQNEAQ (reference sequence). CDR3 region: CASSYNRQPQHF. The CDR3 DNA sequence: TGTGCCAGCAGCTATAATAGGCAGCCCCAGCATTTT.

Points on this clonotype: This likely traces to a read error, being one base from a far larger clone. The V and J genes are TRBV6-2 or TRBV6-3 and TRBJ2-1, with D unclear. Trimming took 5 bases from V and 10 from J, leaving 15 bases between them. CDR1 and CDR2 from the germline V gene are MNHEY and SVGEGT. This CDR3 has 13 amino acids. The CDR3 DNA follows: TGTGCCAGCAGTGAACCGGGCCTGCACGAGCAGTTCTTC. As protein: CASSEPGLHEQFF.

This clonotype was found many times. This chain joins TRBV7-2 and TRBJ2-7; the D gene is possibly TRBD1 (5 bases). CDR1 and CDR2 (germline): SGHTA, FQGNSA. V lost 1 base, J lost 4 bases, and 14 bases lay in between. The CDR3 is 15 amino acids. CDR3: CASSLEQGFKYEQYF. The CDR3 region has the DNA TGTGCCAGCAGCTTAGAGCAGGGTTTTAAATACGAGCAGTACTTC.

Turning to this clonotype: A read error is likely here: a far larger clone is one base away. The J gene is TRBJ2-1, the V gene TRBV10-3; D could derive from TRBD1 or TRBD2 (5 bases each). The CDR3 is 14 residues long. Between the trimmed V and J ends, which lost 10 bases and 10 bases, there was a span of 23 bases. In germline, CDR1 is ENHRY, CDR2 SYGVKD. In DNA, the CDR3 is TGTGCCACCCGGTCCGGGACGGGGTCCTACGAGCAGTTCTTC. Translated: CATRSGTGSYEQFF.

Comments on this clonotype: As the CDR3 is not closed by the conserved phenylalanine or tryptophan, this likely results from a read error. The rearrangement uses TRBV7-9 and TRBJ1-5; 9 bases are shared with TRBD1. Germline V lookup: CDR1 SEHNR, CDR2 FQNEAQ (reference sequence). After removal of 5 bases from V and 6 bases from J, the junction contained 8 bases not matched to a gene. The length of the CDR3 is 15 residues. The CDR3 DNA is TGTGCCAGCAGCCAAGCAACAGGGGGCTCTCAGCCCCAGCATATT. Amino acids: CASSQATGGSQPQHI.

This clonotype was detected ten times or more. A junction end diverges from the germline sequence, so it may reflect a read error. The chain couples TRBV12-3 or TRBV12-4 to TRBJ2-3; TRBD2 matches at 10 bases. The length of the CDR3 is 13 residues. The CDR3 DNA is TGTGCCAGCAGTTTGTCAGCGGGAGGGCGTGAGGATTTT. Protein product: CASSLSAGGREDF.

This clonotype has ten or more counts. The chain couples TRBV28 to TRBJ2-7, with a weak D call TRBD2 (6 bases). The V and J ends lost 8 bases and 1 base respectively, with 15 bases between them. The CDR3 extends over 14 amino acids. Germline CDR1 MDHEN, CDR2 SYDVKM. For the CDR3, the DNA is TGTGCCAGCGGCACCGGGACTGGGTCCTACGAGCAGTACTTC. Translating gives CASGTGTGSYEQYF.

This clonotype was seen many times. V and J are TRBV4-1 and TRBJ2-3, with D hard to call. The V gene lost 4 bases and the J gene lost 2 bases, with 4 bases spanning the gap. The CDR3 spans 12 residues. Germline CDR1 reads MGHRA; CDR2 reads YSYEKL. The CDR3 spells CASSPPTDTQYF. The CDR3 nucleotides read TGCGCCAGCAGCCCCCCCACAGATACGCAGTATTTT.

A word on this clonotype: A read error is the likely source, as a far larger clone sits one nucleotide away. This chain connects TRBV6-8 to TRBJ1-1; no firm D call. The CDR3 is made up of 16 amino acids. CDR1 MNHGY and CDR2 SAAAGT come from the germline V gene. The DNA for the CDR3 is TGTGCCAGCAGTTACTCGTCAGCGGGGTTCGTTACTGGAGCTTTCTTT. It encodes CASSYSSAGFVTGAFF.

This clonotype was seen many times. The V and J genes are TRBV5-1 and TRBJ2-7; D call uncertain. Germline V gene sequence: CDR1 SGHRS, CDR2 YFSETQ. The CDR3 is made up of 15 amino acids. Trimming took 1 base from V and 2 from J, leaving 13 bases between them. The DNA for the CDR3 is TGCGCCAGCAGCTTGCTTTCGGACGGCCCCTACGAGCAGTACTTC. This sequence encodes CASSLLSDGPYEQYF. Complete variable domain (other parts from reference TRBV5-1 and TRBJ2-7): KAGVTQTPRYLIKTRGQQVTLSCSPISGHRSVSWYQQTPGQGLQFLFEYFSETQRNKGNFPGRFSGRQFSNSRSEMNVSTLELGDSALYLCASSLLSDGPYEQYFGPGTRLTVT.

The gene calls are TRBV2 and TRBJ2-6; 7 positions match TRBD1. V shed 4 bases and J 3 bases; nucleotides not matched to a gene: 3. The germline V gene has CDR1 SNHLY and CDR2 FYNNEI. The CDR3 runs 15 residues. The CDR3 loop is CASSGGGDGANVLTF. The CDR3 DNA reads as TGTGCCAGCAGTGGAGGGGGCGATGGGGCCAACGTCCTGACTTTC.

This clonotype was seen repeatedly, ten times or more. CDR3 amino acids: CASSTSPLASDEQFF. The CDR3 DNA reads TGTGCCAGCAGTACAAGCCCACTAGCATCAGATGAGCAGTTCTTC. The chain uses TRBV6-2 or TRBV6-3 and TRBJ2-1; the D gene is possibly TRBD2 (6 bases). Germline CDR1 is MNHEY and CDR2 is SVGEGT. Trimming removed 5 bases at V and 8 bases at J, with 19 bases between. This CDR3 spans 15 amino acids.